Below, 5 T cell receptor beta chains from the same sample are listed, as sequenced in a study of blood T cells in healthy people across ages. Primers used in a second PCR of about 7 to 11 cycles were a sample-barcoded 5' primer and a J-beta primer mix. A single record per CDR3 protein comes from TCRdb applying MiXCR to the 5' RACE reads. The sample consists of around 870,000 distinct CDR3 sequences, about 28% of them appearing once. Sequencing was carried out using blood. The receptors were sampled from an elderly woman in good health.

Comment on this clonotype: Its ends do not fully match the called genes, so a read error is possible. The V call is TRBV20-1, the J call TRBJ2-1; 9 nucleotides line up with TRBD2. CDR1 is DFQATT and CDR2 is SNEGSKA in the germline V gene (reference sequence). The CDR3 is 14 residues long. The CDR3 protein is CSANTGTSMNERFF. In DNA form, the CDR3 reads TGCAGTGCCAATACCGGGACTAGCATGAATGAGCGGTTCTTC.

The table lists this clonotype with a few counts. This chain connects TRBV5-1 to TRBJ1-6; D is uncertain. The CDR3 spans 15 residues. V lost 5 bases and J lost 8, with 17 bases in between. The germline V gene encodes CDR1 SGHRS and CDR2 YFSETQ. CDR3 amino acids: CASSLDSPADSPLHF. Written as DNA, the CDR3 is TGCGCCAGCAGTTTAGATAGCCCCGCGGATTCACCCCTCCACTTT.

The chain has TRBV10-3 and TRBJ1-2; D is undetermined. Germline lookup yields CDR1 ENHRY and CDR2 SYGVKD. This CDR3 contains 15 residues. The germline V and J ends were trimmed by 0 bases and 1 base, with 9 bases remaining between them. The CDR3 is CAISESSGNNYGYTF. CDR3 bases: TGTGCCATCAGTGAGTCTTCTGGCAATAACTATGGCTACACCTTC.

This sequence joins TRBV29-1 and TRBJ2-1, with 11 bases identical to TRBD2. The CDR3 runs to 14 residues. Per germline, CDR1 SQVTM and CDR2 ANQGSEA. J gave up 5 bases and V 3 bases, and 3 bases lay outside the gene matches. CDR3 DNA: TGCAGCGTTGATAGCGGGAGGGTGGACAATGAGCAGTTCTTC. It translates to CSVDSGRVDNEQFF.

This clonotype showed up many times. The chain uses TRBV15 and TRBJ2-6, with TRBD1 identical over 9 bases. Germline V gives CDR1 LNHNV, CDR2 YYDKDF (reference sequence). V was pared by 3 bases and J by 2 bases, with 5 bases of the junction left unmatched. The CDR3 is made up of 17 amino acids. This CDR3 is CATSSSRQGAGANVLTF. DNA for the CDR3: TGTGCCACCAGCAGCTCAAGACAGGGGGCTGGGGCCAACGTCCTGACTTTC.